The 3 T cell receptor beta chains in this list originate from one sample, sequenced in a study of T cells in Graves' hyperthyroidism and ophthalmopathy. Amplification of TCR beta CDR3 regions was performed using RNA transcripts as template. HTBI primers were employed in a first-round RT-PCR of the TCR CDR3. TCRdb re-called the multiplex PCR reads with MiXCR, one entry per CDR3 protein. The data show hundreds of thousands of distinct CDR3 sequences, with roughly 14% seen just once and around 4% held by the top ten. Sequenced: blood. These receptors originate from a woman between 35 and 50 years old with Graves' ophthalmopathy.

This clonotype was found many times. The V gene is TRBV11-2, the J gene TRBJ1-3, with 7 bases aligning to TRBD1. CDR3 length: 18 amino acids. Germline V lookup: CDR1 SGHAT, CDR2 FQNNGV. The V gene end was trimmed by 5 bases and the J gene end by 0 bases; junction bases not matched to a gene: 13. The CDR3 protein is CASSARWDSFSSGNTIYF. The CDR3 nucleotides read TGTGCCAGCAGCGCCCGATGGGACAGTTTCTCCTCTGGAAACACCATATATTTT.

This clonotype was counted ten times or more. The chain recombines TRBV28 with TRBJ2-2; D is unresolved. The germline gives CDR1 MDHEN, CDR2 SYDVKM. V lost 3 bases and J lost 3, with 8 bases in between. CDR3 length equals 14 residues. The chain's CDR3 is CASSFVLYTGELFF. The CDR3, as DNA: TGTGCCAGCAGTTTTGTTCTTTACACCGGGGAGCTGTTTTTT.

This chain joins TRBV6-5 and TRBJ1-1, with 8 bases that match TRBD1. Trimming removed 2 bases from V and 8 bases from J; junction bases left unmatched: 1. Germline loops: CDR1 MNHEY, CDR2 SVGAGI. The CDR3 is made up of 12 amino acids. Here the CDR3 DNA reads TGTGCCAGCAGTTACGGACAGGGCGAAGCTTTCTTT. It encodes CASSYGQGEAFF.